This T cell receptor (beta chain) was identified during a study of blood T cell repertoires in COVID-19. TCRdb keeps only in-frame clones here, not all; method: immunoSEQ multiplex PCR. This table has about 220,000 clones, 60% to 85% appearing once. J was trimmed by 5 bases and V by 1 base; bases with no gene match: 3. This CDR3 is built from 16 residues. Germline CDR1 is SGHRS and CDR2 is YFSETQ. The TCR originated in a woman aged 70-85 years with acute or convalescent COVID-19. Sequencing was carried out using peripheral blood. The rearrangement uses TRBV5-1 and TRBJ2-2; 12 bases map to TRBD2. The CDR3 DNA reads as TGCGCCAGCAGCTTGACGACTAGCGGGGGAACCGGGGAGCTGTTTTTT. As protein: CASSLTTSGGTGELFF.